This entry lists 10 T cell receptor beta chains sequenced from one sample in a study of T cells in tuberculosis. Assay: immunoSEQ multiplex PCR; the TCRdb copy retains only in-frame clones and omits some. The sample shows 40,000 to 50,000 clones, 95% of them seen only once. Sequenced sample: PBMCs. Receptor source: a donor under 30 with latent tuberculosis or without tuberculosis infection.

The V gene is TRBV6-5, the J gene TRBJ1-2, with TRBD1 matching over 8 bases. The CDR3 loop spans 15 amino acids. From germline, CDR1 is MNHEY and CDR2 SVGAGI. V lost 6 bases and J lost 0; bases outside the gene matches: 6. CDR3 residues: CASRTTGGANYGYTF. DNA of the CDR3: TGTGCCAGCAGAACCACAGGGGGTGCTAACTATGGCTACACCTTC.

The rearrangement uses TRBV5-1 and TRBJ1-2, with D possibly being TRBD1 (6 bases). V was cut by 0 bases and J by 1 base, with 10 bases left in between. CDR3 length: 15 residues. CDR1 and CDR2 (germline): SGHRS, YFSETQ. The CDR3: CASSLVSGDNYGYTF. The CDR3 coding sequence is TGCGCCAGCAGCTTGGTATCAGGGGATAACTATGGCTACACCTTC.

The J gene is TRBJ2-5, the V gene TRBV25-1; 11 nucleotides align to TRBD1. The CDR3 length is 16 residues. The germline V gene has CDR1 MGHDK and CDR2 SYGVNS. V shed 1 base and J 5 bases; nucleotides not matched to a gene: 6. The CDR3 DNA sequence: TGTGCCAGCAGTGAATCAAAGGGACAGGGGGATGAGACCCAGTACTTC. Translating it yields CASSESKGQGDETQYF.

V usage is TRBV28 and J usage is TRBJ2-7, with D tentatively TRBD1 (8 bases). V dropped 1 base and J dropped 6 bases, with 19 bases sitting between them. The CDR3 extends over 16 amino acids. The germline CDR1 and CDR2 sequences are MDHEN and SYDVKM. The CDR3 nucleotides are TGTGCCAGCAGTTTATATGGACAGGGAGGGGAGCGCGAGCAGTACTTC. Encoded protein: CASSLYGQGGEREQYF.

This clone showed up just once. The CDR3 DNA follows: TGTGCCTGGGGGACAGGGACTAATTCACCCCTCCACTTT. This encodes CAWGTGTNSPLHF. The chain employs TRBV30 and TRBJ1-6; 9 bases match TRBD1. The CDR3 contains 13 residues. Germline CDR1 reads GTSNPN; CDR2 reads SVGIG (reference sequence). V trimming: 5 bases; J trimming: 6 bases; junction bases outside the gene matches: 2.

DNA for the CDR3: TGTGCCAGCAGTTTGGTAGCGGGGGTAGGATACGAGCAGTACTTC. This gives the protein CASSLVAGVGYEQYF. This chain links TRBV27 with TRBJ2-7; 9 bases map to TRBD2. V lost 3 bases, J lost 4 bases, and 7 bases stayed unmatched. CDR1 MNHEY and CDR2 SMNVEV come from the germline V gene (reference sequence). There are 15 residues in the CDR3.

The chain recombines TRBV7-2 with TRBJ1-6, with 8 bases that match TRBD1. The germline gives CDR1 SGHTA, CDR2 FQGNSA. CDR3 length: 17 amino acids. V gave up 5 bases and J gave up 7 bases; unmatched junction bases: 13. CDR3 DNA sequence: TGTGCCAGCAGCAATCGACAGGGGTTCTTTTCGAATTCACCCCTCCACTTT. It encodes CASSNRQGFFSNSPLHF.

The chain has TRBV6-1 and TRBJ1-1; D perhaps matches TRBD1 (6 bases). The CDR3 consists of 15 residues. Germline CDR1 reads MNHNS; CDR2 reads SASEGT. The V end was cut by 4 bases, the J end by 3 bases, with 15 bases between. This chain's CDR3 is CASSVGAPRYTEAFF. CDR3 in DNA: TGTGCCAGCAGTGTGGGGGCCCCAAGGTACACTGAAGCTTTCTTT.

This clone showed up just once. This chain links TRBV5-1 with TRBJ2-4, with D perhaps TRBD2 (6 bases). This CDR3 spans 19 amino acids. CDR1 and CDR2 (germline): SGHRS, YFSETQ. V shed 4 bases and J shed 0 bases, with 23 bases lying between them. For the CDR3, the DNA is TGCGCCAGCAGCCCGGACCCTACCGCGGGGCAAATAGCCAAAAACATTCAGTACTTC. It yields the protein CASSPDPTAGQIAKNIQYF.

This chain connects TRBV5-5 to TRBJ1-1; TRBD1 agrees at 9 bases. Germline lookup yields CDR1 SGHKS and CDR2 YYEKEE (reference sequence). The CDR3 contains 14 residues. The J segment lost 3 bases and the V segment lost 6 bases, leaving 6 bases of the junction unmatched. CDR3 residues: CASTKQGAHTEAFF. CDR3 DNA sequence: TGTGCCAGCACCAAACAGGGGGCGCACACTGAAGCTTTCTTT.